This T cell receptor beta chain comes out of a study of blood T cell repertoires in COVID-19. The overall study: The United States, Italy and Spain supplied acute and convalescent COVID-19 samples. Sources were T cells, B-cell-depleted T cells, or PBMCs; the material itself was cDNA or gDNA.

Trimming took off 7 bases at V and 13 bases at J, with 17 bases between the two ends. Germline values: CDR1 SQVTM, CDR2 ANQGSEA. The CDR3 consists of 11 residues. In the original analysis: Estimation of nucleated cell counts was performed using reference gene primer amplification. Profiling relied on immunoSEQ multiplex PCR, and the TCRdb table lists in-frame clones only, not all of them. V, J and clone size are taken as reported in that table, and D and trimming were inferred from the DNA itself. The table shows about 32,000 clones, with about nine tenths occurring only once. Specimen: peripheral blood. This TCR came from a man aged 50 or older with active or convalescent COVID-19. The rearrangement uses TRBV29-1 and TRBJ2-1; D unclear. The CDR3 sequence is CSGETSRLQFF. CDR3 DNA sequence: TGCAGCGGCGAGACTTCGCGCCTACAGTTCTTC.